The entry below describes one T cell receptor (beta chain). Its target is unknown. This CDR3 is missing its conserved last phenylalanine or tryptophan, likely due to a read error. Priming with a constant-region primer yielded TCR beta cDNA from approximately 500 ng total RNA. Slightly modified ARM-PCR served as the procedure for the TCR beta libraries. These libraries came from three rounds of nested multiplex PCR. Two initial PCR rounds of around 10 cycles each paired TRBV1-TRBV30 forward primers with a C-beta reverse primer. Each CDR3 protein gets one entry after TCRdb re-called the multiplex PCR reads with MiXCR. The sample holds more than 55,000 distinct CDR3 sequences; less than 75% are singletons and the top ten take around 60%. DNA and RNA were both co-extracted from about 19-30 mg of bulk tissue that had not been sorted. These data originate in a study of tumor-infiltrating lymphocytes in primary liver carcinoma. As for the study in general: Ranging in age from 30 to 69 years, the patients were men and women. Stage T1-T3 N0M0 tumors measured roughly 4.2 to 10 cm at most.

Whole-study results and caveats: Tumor-adjacent and tumor-blood pairs displayed less overlap than did pairs of tumor regions. The study found a significantly higher top-250-clone fraction in tumors than in blood (p = 0.039).

Germline loops: CDR1 MGHRA, CDR2 YSYEKL. J lost 6 bases, V lost 3 bases, and 16 bases had no gene match. The length of the CDR3 is 18 residues. The clonotype was recovered from a man aged 40-55 years with primary liver carcinoma and hepatitis B virus infection. This chain connects TRBV4-1 to TRBJ2-3; 9 nucleotides match TRBD2. The sequencing input was liver tumor tissue from sampling region 2. Indicated subset: tumor region T2, inferior pole. The CDR3 region has the DNA TGCGCCAGCAGCCAGACCATTGCCCTAGCGGGACCCACCGATACGCAGTATTCT. Protein: CASSQTIALAGPTDTQYS.